This T cell receptor beta chain is from a study of cytomegalovirus exposure and HLA in healthy donors. Use of 60 Vbeta and 13 Jbeta primers characterized the PCR. This table comes from immunoSEQ multiplex PCR, and its TCRdb copy is limited to in-frame clones, with some not included. The sample contains some 120,000 clones, 65% to 80% of which appear only once. Trimming pared 0 bases from V and 7 bases from J, leaving 10 bases between. This CDR3 has 14 residues. Germline values: CDR1 SGHTA, CDR2 FQGNSA. Sequencing input: PBMCs. The genes are TRBV7-2 and TRBJ1-5, with D uncertain. The origin of this receptor is a female donor in good health and CMV-seronegative. The CDR3, as DNA: TGTGCCAGCAGCTTAGCTTGGGCGGGCCAGCCCCAGCATTTT. This codes for CASSLAWAGQPQHF.